The 8 T cell receptor beta chains presented below share a single source sample, sequenced in a study of T cells after yellow fever vaccination. One entry per CDR3 protein results from TCRdb running MiXCR on the 5' RACE reads. The table records a few hundred thousand distinct CDR3 sequences, less than 4.5% of them present only once. The input for sequencing was PBMCs, taken on the day of the yellow fever booster vaccination. The receptor set was obtained from a man younger than 35 who received the YFV17D yellow fever vaccine.

This clonotype came up many times. The rearrangement joins TRBV3-1 to TRBJ2-1; maybe TRBD1 (6 bases). V was cut by 5 bases and J by 5 bases, with 10 bases left in between. Germline V gives CDR1 LGHDT, CDR2 YNNKEL (reference sequence). This CDR3 region has 13 residues. Written as DNA, the CDR3 is TGTGCCAGCAGCTGGACAGTCGACAATGAGCAGTTCTTC. This encodes CASSWTVDNEQFF.

This clonotype was seen ten or more times. The CDR3 DNA is TGTGCCAGCTCACGGATCGAACAGGGGGTTGGAGTTGCCAAAAACATTCAGTACTTC. It translates to CASSRIEQGVGVAKNIQYF. The rearrangement uses TRBV18 and TRBJ2-4, with TRBD1 matching 8 bases. V shed 4 bases, J shed 1 base, and the junction held 15 bases outside the gene matches. This CDR3 spans 19 amino acids. Looked up from germline, CDR1 is KGHSH and CDR2 is LQKENI. Variable domain in full (rest from reference TRBV18 and TRBJ2-4): NAGVMQNPRHLVRRRGQEARLRCSPMKGHSHVYWYRQLPEEGLKFMVYLQKENIIDESGMPKERFSAEFPKEGPSILRIQQVVRGDSAAYFCASSRIEQGVGVAKNIQYFGAGTRLSVL.

The sample holds a few counts of this clonotype. The chain couples TRBV7-8 to TRBJ2-1; 9 nucleotides match TRBD1. The V gene end was trimmed by 7 bases and the J gene end by 8 bases; junction bases not matched to a gene: 3. Germline loops: CDR1 SGHVS, CDR2 FQNEAQ. The CDR3 extends over 12 amino acids. CDR3 region: CASIRDRDEQFF. The CDR3, as DNA: TGTGCCAGCATCCGGGACAGGGATGAGCAGTTCTTC.

This clonotype has only a few counts. V gene TRBV6-2 or TRBV6-3 combines with J gene TRBJ2-3, with D unclear. The V end lost 7 bases, the J end lost 4 bases, and 12 bases lay between the germline ends. The CDR3 runs to 13 residues. Germline V gene data show CDR1 as MNHEY and CDR2 as SVGEGT. Here the CDR3 reads CASTTNWADTQYF. The CDR3 nucleotides are TGTGCCAGCACCACAAACTGGGCAGATACGCAGTATTTT.

The DNA of the CDR3 is TGTGCCAGCAGTGACTCTGAGGGCTGCTCCTACGAGCAGTACGTC. Translation: CASSDSEGCSYEQYV. J is TRBJ2-7 and V is TRBV6-4; maybe TRBD2 (5 bases). CDR1 is MRHNA, CDR2 SNTAGT, per germline. The CDR3 sequence is 15 residues long. With 0 bases removed from V and 0 bases from J, the gap between germline ends came to 9 bases.

In its sample, this clonotype was seen many times. The chain combines TRBV4-3 with TRBJ1-6; no clear D gene. The CDR3 covers 13 residues. V lost 0 bases and J lost 6, with 3 bases in between. Germline loops: CDR1 LGHNA, CDR2 YSLEER. The CDR3 here is CASSQDTNSPLHF. The CDR3 bases are TGCGCCAGCAGCCAAGATACTAATTCACCCCTCCACTTT.

The chain uses TRBV5-1 and TRBJ2-7; 9 bases align to TRBD2. V trimming: 5 bases; J trimming: 2 bases; junction bases outside the gene matches: 5. This CDR3 has 14 residues. CDR1 is SGHRS, CDR2 YFSETQ, per germline. The CDR3 here is CASRGLAGTYEQYF. The CDR3, as DNA: TGCGCCAGCAGAGGGCTAGCGGGGACCTACGAGCAGTACTTC.

This clonotype was observed many times. The chain links TRBV18 to TRBJ2-7, with D possibly being TRBD1 or TRBD2 (7 bases each). The CDR3 spans 15 residues. Trimming took off 1 base at V and 6 bases at J, with 16 bases between the two ends. Germline loops: CDR1 KGHSH, CDR2 LQKENI. CDR3 sequence: CASSPRQGGDSEQYV. The DNA for the CDR3 is TGTGCCAGCTCACCACGACAGGGAGGGGACTCCGAGCAGTACGTC.